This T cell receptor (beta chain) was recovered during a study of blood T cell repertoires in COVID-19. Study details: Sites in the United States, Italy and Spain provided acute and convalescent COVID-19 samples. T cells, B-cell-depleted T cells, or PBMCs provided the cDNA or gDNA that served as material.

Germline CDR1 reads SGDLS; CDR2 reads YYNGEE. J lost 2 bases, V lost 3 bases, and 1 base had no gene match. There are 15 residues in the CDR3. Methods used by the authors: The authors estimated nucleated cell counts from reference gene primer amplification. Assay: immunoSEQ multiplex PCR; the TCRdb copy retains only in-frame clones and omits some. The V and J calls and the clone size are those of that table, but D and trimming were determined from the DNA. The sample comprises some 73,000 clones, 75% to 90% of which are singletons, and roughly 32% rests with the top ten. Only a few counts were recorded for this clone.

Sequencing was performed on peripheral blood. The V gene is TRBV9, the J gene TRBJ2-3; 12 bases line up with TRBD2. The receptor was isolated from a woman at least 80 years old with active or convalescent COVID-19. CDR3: CASSASGGATDTQYF. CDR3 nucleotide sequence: TGTGCCAGCAGCGCTAGCGGGGGGGCCACAGATACGCAGTATTTT.